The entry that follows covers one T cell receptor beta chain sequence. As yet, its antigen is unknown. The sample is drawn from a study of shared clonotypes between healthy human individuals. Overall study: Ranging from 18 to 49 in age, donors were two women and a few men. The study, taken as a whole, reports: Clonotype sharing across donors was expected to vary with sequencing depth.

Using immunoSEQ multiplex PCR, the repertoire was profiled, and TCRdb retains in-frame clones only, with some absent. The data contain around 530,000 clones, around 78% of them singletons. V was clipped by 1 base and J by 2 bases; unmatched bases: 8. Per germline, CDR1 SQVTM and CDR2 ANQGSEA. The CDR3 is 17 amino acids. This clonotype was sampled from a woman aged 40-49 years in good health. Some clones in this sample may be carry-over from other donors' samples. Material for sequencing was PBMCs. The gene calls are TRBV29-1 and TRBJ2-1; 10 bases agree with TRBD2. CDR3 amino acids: CSVEAPSGRSPYNEQFF. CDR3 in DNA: TGCAGCGTTGAAGCTCCTAGCGGGAGATCGCCCTACAATGAGCAGTTCTTC.